This T cell receptor beta chain emerged from a study of T cells in Graves' hyperthyroidism and ophthalmopathy. For this clonotype: Its antigen is not known.

TCR beta CDR3 sequences were amplified from RNA transcripts. The TCR CDR3 first-round RT-PCR relied on the HTBI primer set. TCRdb reprocessed the multiplex PCR reads with MiXCR, giving one entry per CDR3 protein. Altogether about 700,000 distinct CDR3 sequences are present, 40% to 55% being singletons, with the ten largest covering more than 7%. Study-wide points: Also found in blood were most expanded thyroid clonotypes above 0.001. A model built on 13 V-J features separated ophthalmopathy from stable hyperthyroidism. The model foresaw ophthalmopathy a median around seven months prior to onset.

Trimming at V came to 7 bases and at J to 2 bases, leaving 15 bases not matched to a gene. The CDR3 covers 17 residues. Germline CDR1 and CDR2: MGHRA and YSYEKL. Orbital computed tomography, thyroid ultrasound, serum thyroxine and TRAb, and clinical symptoms together informed the diagnoses. The rearrangement links TRBV4-1 to TRBJ2-5; the match to TRBD2 covers 8 bases. The sequence came from an adult man with Graves' disease, either hyperthyroidism or ophthalmopathy (not recorded which). Sequencing was performed on peripheral blood or thyroid tissue (not recorded which). The CDR3 protein is CASNQNGAAGAQETQYF. CDR3 in DNA: TGCGCCAGCAACCAGAACGGTGCAGCGGGGGCGCAAGAGACCCAGTACTTC.